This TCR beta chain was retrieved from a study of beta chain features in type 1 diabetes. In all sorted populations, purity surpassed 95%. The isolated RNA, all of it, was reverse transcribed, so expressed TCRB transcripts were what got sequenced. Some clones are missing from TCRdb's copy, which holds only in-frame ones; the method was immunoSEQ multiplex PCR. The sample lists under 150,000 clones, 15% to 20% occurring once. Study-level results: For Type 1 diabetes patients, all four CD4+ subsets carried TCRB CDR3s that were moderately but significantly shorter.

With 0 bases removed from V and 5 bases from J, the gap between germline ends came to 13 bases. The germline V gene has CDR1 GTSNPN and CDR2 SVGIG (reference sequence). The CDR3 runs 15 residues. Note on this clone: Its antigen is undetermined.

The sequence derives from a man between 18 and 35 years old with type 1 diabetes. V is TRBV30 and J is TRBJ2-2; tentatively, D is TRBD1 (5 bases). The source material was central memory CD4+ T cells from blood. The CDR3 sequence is CAWSVHEAGTGELFF. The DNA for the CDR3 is TGTGCCTGGAGTGTACATGAGGCAGGGACCGGGGAGCTGTTTTTT.